The source of this TCR beta chain is a study of control samples from healthy donors and cancer patients (dated by TCRdb to 2020 to 2021). Libraries were prepared through the immunoSEQ multiplex PCR assay. This is the immuneACCESS table as TCRdb keeps it, with only in-frame sequences that have V and J called. A part of the clones is gone; compared with another copy, unresolved V genes explain less than half, and the rest is unexplained. This sample gives over 150,000 clones in total; 85% to 95% of them show up just once. The top ten hold 1.1% to 1.5% of the sample. As concerns this clone: It lacks a known antigen. No much larger clonotype is one base removed from it; base qualities were not supplied.

Between the V and J ends, shortened by 2 bases and 3 bases respectively, the junction contains 8 bases. From its cysteine to its phenylalanine, the CDR3 spans 13 amino acids. This entry keeps only the CDR3 DNA: 39 bases, framed from base 1. Reading the germline V gene (reference sequence) gives CDR1 MNHNY and CDR2 SVGAGI. Material: blood. This TCR derives from a woman aged 18-30 years in good health. The chain employs TRBV6-6 and TRBJ2-7, with the D gene not confidently named. The CDR3 region has the sequence CASSYLALYEQYF. The DNA is TGTGCCAGCAGTTACCTGGCCCTCTACGAGCAGTACTTC.